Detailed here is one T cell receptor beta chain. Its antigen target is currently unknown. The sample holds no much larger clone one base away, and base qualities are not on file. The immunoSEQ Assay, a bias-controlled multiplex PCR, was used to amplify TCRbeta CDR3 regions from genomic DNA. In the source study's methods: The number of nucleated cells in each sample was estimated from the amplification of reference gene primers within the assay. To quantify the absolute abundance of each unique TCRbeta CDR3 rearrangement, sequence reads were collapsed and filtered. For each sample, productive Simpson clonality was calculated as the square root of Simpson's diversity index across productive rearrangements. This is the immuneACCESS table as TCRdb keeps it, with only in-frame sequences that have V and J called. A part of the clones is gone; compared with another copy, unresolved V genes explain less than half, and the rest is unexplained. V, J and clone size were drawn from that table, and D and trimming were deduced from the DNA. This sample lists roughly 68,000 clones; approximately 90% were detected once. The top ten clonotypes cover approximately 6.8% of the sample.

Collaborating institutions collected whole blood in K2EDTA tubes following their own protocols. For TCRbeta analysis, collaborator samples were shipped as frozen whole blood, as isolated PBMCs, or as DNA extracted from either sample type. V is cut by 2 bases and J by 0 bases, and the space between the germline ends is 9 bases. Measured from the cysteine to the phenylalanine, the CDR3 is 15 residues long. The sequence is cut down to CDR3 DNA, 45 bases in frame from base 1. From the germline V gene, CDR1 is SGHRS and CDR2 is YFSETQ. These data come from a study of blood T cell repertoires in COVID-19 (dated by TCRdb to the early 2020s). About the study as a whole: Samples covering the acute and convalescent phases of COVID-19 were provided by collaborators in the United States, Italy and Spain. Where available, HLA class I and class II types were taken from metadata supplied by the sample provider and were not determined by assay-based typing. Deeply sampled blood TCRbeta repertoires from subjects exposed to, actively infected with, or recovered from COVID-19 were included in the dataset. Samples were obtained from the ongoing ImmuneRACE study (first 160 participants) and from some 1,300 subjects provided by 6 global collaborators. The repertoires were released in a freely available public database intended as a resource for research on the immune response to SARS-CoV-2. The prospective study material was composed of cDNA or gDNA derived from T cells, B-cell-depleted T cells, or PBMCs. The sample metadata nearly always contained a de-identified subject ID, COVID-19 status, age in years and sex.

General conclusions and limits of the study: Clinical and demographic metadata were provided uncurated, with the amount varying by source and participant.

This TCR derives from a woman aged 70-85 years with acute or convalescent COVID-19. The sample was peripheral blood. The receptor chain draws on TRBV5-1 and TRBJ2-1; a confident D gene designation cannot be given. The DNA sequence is TGCGCCAGCAGCTTAGCCGCAAGCTCCTACAATGAGCAGTTCTTC. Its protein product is CASSLAASSYNEQFF.